Below are 5 T cell receptor beta chains sequenced from a single sample in a study of response to subunit inactivated influenza vaccine. Each CDR3 protein gets one entry after TCRdb re-called the RT-PCR reads with MiXCR. Here the sample spans a few hundred thousand distinct CDR3 sequences, around 15% being singletons. Sequencing used PBMCs from blood, obtained approximately 13 days after vaccination. These receptor sequences come from a man aged 50 or older who received an inactivated influenza vaccine.

The chain recombines TRBV7-9 with TRBJ1-6; D remains ambiguous. Germline assignment: CDR1 SEHNR and CDR2 FQNEAQ (reference sequence). V was pared by 4 bases and J by 10 bases, with 11 bases between. The CDR3 contains 13 residues. For the CDR3, the DNA is TGTGCCAGCAGCTATTCTTCTCTCTCACCCCTCCACTTT. This codes for CASSYSSLSPLHF.

This clonotype was detected only a few times. V gene TRBV5-1 combines with J gene TRBJ2-3; D remains unclear. V was trimmed by 0 bases and J by 0 bases, leaving 14 bases between them. Germline lookup yields CDR1 SGHRS and CDR2 YFSETQ. This CDR3 comprises 17 residues. The CDR3 region is CASSLDWEARSTDTQYF. The CDR3 nucleotides are TGCGCCAGCAGCTTGGATTGGGAAGCGAGGAGCACAGATACGCAGTATTTT. Full variable domain (missing parts from reference TRBV5-1 and TRBJ2-3): KAGVTQTPRYLIKTRGQQVTLSCSPISGHRSVSWYQQTPGQGLQFLFEYFSETQRNKGNFPGRFSGRQFSNSRSEMNVSTLELGDSALYLCASSLDWEARSTDTQYFGPGTRLTVL.

This clonotype was detected only a few times. The V and J genes are TRBV15 and TRBJ1-1; 9 bases are shared with TRBD1. CDR3 length: 16 amino acids. Per the germline V gene, CDR1 is LNHNV and CDR2 is YYDKDF (reference sequence). J lost 5 bases, V lost 0 bases, and 7 bases had no gene match. CDR3 bases: TGTGCCACCAGCAGAGATAGGGGACAGGGCAGGACTGAAGCTTTCTTT. Translation: CATSRDRGQGRTEAFF.

This chain connects TRBV29-1 to TRBJ2-1; D uncertain. In germline, CDR1 is SQVTM, CDR2 ANQGSEA. This CDR3 region has 14 residues. V was trimmed by 1 base and J by 8 bases, leaving 15 bases between them. The CDR3 DNA follows: TGCAGCGTTGAAGGGACGACCCGGGTCTATGAGCAGTTCTTC. Amino acids: CSVEGTTRVYEQFF.

This clonotype was found a few times. The chain is built from TRBV20-1 and TRBJ2-5; D not resolved. CDR3 length: 16 residues. CDR1 is DFQATT and CDR2 is SNEGSKA in the germline V gene (reference sequence). V dropped 5 bases and J dropped 4 bases, with 23 bases sitting between them. CDR3 region: CSASAFIMSRRETQYF. The CDR3 region has the DNA TGCAGTGCTTCTGCCTTCATTATGTCGAGGCGAGAGACCCAGTACTTC.